Following are 29 T cell receptor beta chains from one sample sequenced in a study of blood T cell repertoires in COVID-19 (dated by TCRdb to 2020 to 2021). To prepare the library, the immunoSEQ multiplex PCR assay was applied. As stored in TCRdb, this immuneACCESS dataset retains in-frame rearrangements with V and J assigned. A fraction of the clones does not appear; measured against another copy, unresolved V genes explain less than half of the discrepancy, and the remainder lacks a known reason. The sample profile shows about 200,000 clones; around nine tenths of them were found once. The ten largest clonotypes hold roughly 6% of the sample. Sequenced material: peripheral blood. Every receptor here comes from a woman between 40 and 50 years old who had recovered from COVID-19.

This chain uses TRBV4-2 with TRBJ2-5, with 10 bases fitting TRBD2. With V trimmed by 0 bases and J by 0 bases, 13 bases remained unmatched. The CDR3 spans 20 residues. Germline V gives CDR1 LGHNA, CDR2 YNFKEQ. For the CDR3, the DNA is TGTGCCAGCAGCCAAGAGACCCTAGCGGGAGCGAAAGTCAACCAAGAGACCCAGTACTTC. Translated: CASSQETLAGAKVNQETQYF.

The J gene is TRBJ1-3, the V gene TRBV5-5; D is uncertain. Trimming took off 5 bases at V and 0 bases at J, with 9 bases between the two ends. This CDR3 has 14 residues. Per germline, CDR1 SGHKS and CDR2 YYEKEE (reference sequence). The CDR3 nucleotides are TGTGCCAGCAGTCCCGAGAGCTCTGGAAACACCATATATTTT. Amino acids: CASSPESSGNTIYF.

The chain carries TRBV7-9 and TRBJ2-7, with 11 bases lining up with TRBD2. This CDR3 has 16 amino acids. Germline V CDR1 and CDR2: SEHNR, FQNEAQ (reference sequence). J was trimmed by 5 bases and V by 2 bases; bases with no gene match: 8. The CDR3, as DNA: TGTGCCAGCAGCTTAATTAGCGGGAGGGAGAGGGACGAGCAGTACTTC. Amino acid sequence: CASSLISGRERDEQYF.

V gene TRBV25-1 combines with J gene TRBJ1-2; a weak D match, TRBD1 (5 bases). V lost 2 bases, J lost 8 bases, and 15 bases lay in between. The CDR3 totals 14 residues. From germline, CDR1 is MGHDK and CDR2 SYGVNS. The CDR3 here is CASSERSGRQGYTF. In DNA form, the CDR3 reads TGTGCCAGCAGTGAAAGATCAGGGAGGCAAGGCTACACCTTC.

The gene calls are TRBV7-3 and TRBJ2-7; tentative D call: TRBD1 (6 bases). This CDR3 has 15 amino acids. Germline V gene sequence: CDR1 SGHTA, CDR2 FQGTGA. Trimming stripped 4 bases from V and 0 bases from J, with 13 bases between. CDR3 in amino acids: CASSSLAGASYEQYF. CDR3 in DNA: TGTGCCAGCAGCTCCCTCGCAGGGGCCTCCTACGAGCAGTACTTC. The full variable domain, its missing parts supplied by reference TRBV7-3 and TRBJ2-7, is GAGVSQTPSNKVTEKGKYVELRCDPISGHTALYWYRQSLGQGPEFLIYFQGTGAADDSGLPNDRFFAVRPEGSVSTLKIQRTERGDSAVYLCASSSLAGASYEQYFGPGTRLTVT.

This sequence joins TRBV28 and TRBJ2-5; a possible D gene is TRBD2 (5 bases). CDR3 length equals 16 residues. The V gene's germline CDR1 is MDHEN and CDR2 SYDVKM. Trimming took off 6 bases at V and 3 bases at J, with 20 bases between the two ends. The CDR3 region has the DNA TGTGCCAGCAGACCCCCTCCCGGGCGGGCAAAAGAGACCCAGTACTTC. Amino acids: CASRPPPGRAKETQYF.

V is TRBV20-1 and J is TRBJ2-1, with 12 bases matching TRBD2. Unmatched junction bases numbered 6, after V lost 3 bases and J lost 0 bases. This CDR3 has 17 amino acids. The germline V gene encodes CDR1 DFQATT and CDR2 SNEGSKA (reference sequence). CDR3 in amino acids: CSASGLAGGSSYNEQFF. The CDR3 region has the DNA TGCAGTGCTAGTGGGCTAGCGGGAGGGAGCTCCTACAATGAGCAGTTCTTC.

The chain recombines TRBV6-5 with TRBJ1-1; a possible D gene is TRBD1 (6 bases). Deletions cut 3 bases from V and 8 bases from J, with 16 bases between. Germline values: CDR1 MNHEY, CDR2 SVGAGI. The CDR3 consists of 14 residues. CDR3 protein: CASSYLDRPTEAFF. The CDR3 DNA follows: TGTGCCAGCAGTTATCTCGACAGGCCAACAGAAGCTTTCTTT.

The chain has TRBV7-8 and TRBJ1-3; tentative D call: TRBD1 (6 bases). V was pared by 3 bases and J by 4 bases, with 13 bases between. Looked up from germline, CDR1 is SGHVS and CDR2 is FQNEAQ. This CDR3 contains 15 residues. CDR3 protein: CASSLARTVGNTIYF. The DNA of the CDR3 is TGTGCCAGCAGCTTGGCCCGGACAGTAGGAAACACCATATATTTT.

The CDR3 region is CAIRGSEGQPQHF. The CDR3, as DNA: TGTGCCATCAGGGGGAGTGAAGGTCAGCCCCAGCATTTT. V is TRBV10-3 and J is TRBJ1-5, with D unresolved. This CDR3 spans 13 amino acids. Per the germline V gene, CDR1 is ENHRY and CDR2 is SYGVKD. Trimming pared 6 bases from V and 6 bases from J, leaving 12 bases between.

The chain is built from TRBV5-1 and TRBJ2-3, with a tentative D call TRBD2 (6 bases). The germline V gene has CDR1 SGHRS and CDR2 YFSETQ. The CDR3 sequence is 17 residues long. V lost 0 bases and J 1 base, leaving 15 bases between the germline ends. CDR3 coding DNA: TGCGCCAGCAGCTTGGGAGGAGGGGATGCGGGCACAGATACGCAGTATTTT. Its protein product is CASSLGGGDAGTDTQYF. Variable domain in full (rest from reference TRBV5-1 and TRBJ2-3): KAGVTQTPRYLIKTRGQQVTLSCSPISGHRSVSWYQQTPGQGLQFLFEYFSETQRNKGNFPGRFSGRQFSNSRSEMNVSTLELGDSALYLCASSLGGGDAGTDTQYFGPGTRLTVL.

CDR3 protein: CASSQAFGSGYTF. The CDR3 nucleotides read TGTGCCAGCAGCCAAGCCTTCGGGTCTGGCTACACCTTC. The chain combines TRBV14 with TRBJ1-2; D is uncertain. The length of the CDR3 is 13 residues. Germline CDR1 is SGHDN and CDR2 is FVKESK. The V gene lost 1 base and the J gene lost 7 bases, with 10 bases spanning the gap.

V gene TRBV12-3 or TRBV12-4 combines with J gene TRBJ2-1, with D unresolved. Between the trimmed V and J ends, which lost 8 bases and 8 bases, there was a span of 7 bases. This CDR3 spans 10 amino acids. In nucleotides, the CDR3 is TGTGCCAGCGGCCTCGATGAGCAGTTCTTC. Amino acids: CASGLDEQFF.

This chain links TRBV11-3 with TRBJ1-2, with 8 bases lining up with TRBD1. CDR1 and CDR2 from the germline V gene are SGHNT and YENEEA. The CDR3 covers 13 residues. V lost 2 bases, J lost 4 bases, and 0 bases stayed unmatched. CDR3 region: CASSLTGGYGYTF. As DNA, the CDR3 is TGTGCCAGCAGCTTAACAGGGGGCTATGGCTACACCTTC.

The chain couples TRBV24-1 to TRBJ2-2, with D possibly matching TRBD2 (6 bases). Trimming removed 3 bases from V and 12 bases from J, with 10 bases in between. The CDR3 runs to 12 residues. Per germline, CDR1 KGHDR and CDR2 SFDVKD. In DNA form, the CDR3 reads TGTGCCACCAGTGATCTGACTAGGAAGCTGTTTTTT. Its protein is CATSDLTRKLFF.

The V gene is TRBV27, the J gene TRBJ1-5, with 7 bases lining up with TRBD1. V shed 5 bases, J shed 6 bases, and the junction held 7 bases outside the gene matches. Germline values: CDR1 MNHEY, CDR2 SMNVEV (reference sequence). The CDR3 loop spans 14 amino acids. The CDR3 reads CASSVVTGAQPQHF. In DNA, the CDR3 is TGTGCCAGCAGTGTCGTAACAGGGGCTCAGCCCCAGCATTTT.

This clone was found a few times. J is TRBJ2-2 and V is TRBV25-1, with D hard to call. Trimming pared 2 bases from V and 1 base from J, leaving 11 bases between. This CDR3 has 16 residues. CDR1 is MGHDK, CDR2 SYGVNS, per germline. The CDR3 here is CASSEGQSWNTGELFF. DNA of the CDR3: TGTGCCAGCAGTGAAGGGCAGAGTTGGAACACCGGGGAGCTGTTTTTT.

This chain links TRBV19 with TRBJ2-5, with 9 positions matching TRBD2. CDR1 LNHDA and CDR2 SQIVND come from the germline V gene (reference sequence). The CDR3 length is 14 residues. Trimming cost V 5 bases and J 4 bases; bases outside gene matches: 5. The CDR3 loop is CASSQQAGGETQYF. CDR3 sequence (DNA): TGTGCCAGTAGTCAACAAGCGGGAGGAGAGACCCAGTACTTC.

This clone was recorded only once. The chain carries TRBV7-9 and TRBJ1-1; D gene unclear. With 1 base removed from V and 4 bases from J, the gap between germline ends came to 4 bases. The CDR3 has 12 amino acids. The V gene's germline CDR1 is SEHNR and CDR2 FQNEAQ (reference sequence). The CDR3 protein is CASSLVRTEAFF. CDR3 DNA sequence: TGTGCCAGCAGCTTAGTCCGCACTGAAGCTTTCTTT.

This clone showed up just a few times. The rearrangement links TRBV5-6 to TRBJ1-5; D is uncertain. The CDR3 has 14 residues. Germline V gene lookup returns CDR1 SGHDT and CDR2 YYEEEE. Trimming cost V 5 bases and J 5 bases, with 14 bases left between them. The CDR3 region is CASSTAGVDQPQHF. CDR3 bases: TGTGCCAGCAGTACCGCCGGGGTGGATCAGCCCCAGCATTTT.

This chain joins TRBV6-5 and TRBJ1-2; a possible D gene is TRBD1 (5 bases). CDR3 size: 15 residues. Trimming left V 6 bases short and J 1 base short, with 15 bases between. CDR1 and CDR2 from the germline V gene are MNHEY and SVGAGI. The CDR3 bases are TGTGCCAGCAGGGACGGGGGGGATAATAACTATGGCTACACCTTC. Translation: CASRDGGDNNYGYTF.

This chain uses TRBV4-1 with TRBJ2-7; 8 bases match TRBD2. The CDR3 is made up of 16 amino acids. Germline CDR1 and CDR2: MGHRA and YSYEKL. Trimming at V came to 0 bases and at J to 3 bases, leaving 7 bases not matched to a gene. The CDR3 sequence is CASSQDRLATHYEQYF. For the CDR3, the DNA is TGCGCCAGCAGCCAAGATAGACTAGCGACGCACTACGAGCAGTACTTC.

This chain joins TRBV7-2 and TRBJ1-5; 9 bases fit TRBD1. Losses at the gene ends were 2 bases for V and 6 bases for J; bases not matched to a gene: 8. This CDR3 spans 16 amino acids. CDR1 is SGHTA, CDR2 FQGNSA, per germline. CDR3 region: CASSLIGTGSGQPQHF. The CDR3 DNA is TGTGCCAGCAGCTTAATAGGGACAGGGAGCGGTCAGCCCCAGCATTTT.

This clone is a singleton in its sample. The gene calls are TRBV15 and TRBJ2-5; D may be TRBD1 (5 bases). This CDR3 spans 13 amino acids. Trimming pared 0 bases from V and 5 bases from J, leaving 7 bases between. Per the germline V gene, CDR1 is LNHNV and CDR2 is YYDKDF (reference sequence). The CDR3, as DNA: TGTGCCACCAGCAGAGAGGACACGGAGACCCAGTACTTC. It yields the protein CATSREDTETQYF.

The chain couples TRBV6-9 to TRBJ1-2, with no clear D. Germline lookup yields CDR1 MNHGY and CDR2 SVAAGI. This CDR3 is built from 13 residues. Trimming took off 4 bases at V and 4 bases at J, with 10 bases between the two ends. The CDR3 coding sequence is TGTGCCAGCAGTTCCCTAAACCTCTATGGCTACACCTTC. Its protein product is CASSSLNLYGYTF.

The chain couples TRBV7-6 to TRBJ2-7, with D possibly TRBD2 on 5 matching bases. The CDR3 length is 15 residues. Trimming cost V 1 base and J 3 bases, with 13 bases left between them. Germline loops: CDR1 SGHVS, CDR2 FNYEAQ. The CDR3 region has the DNA TGTGCCAGCAGCTTAGTGGCCAGCGGTCTCTACGAGCAGTACTTC. This sequence encodes CASSLVASGLYEQYF. Full variable domain (missing parts from reference TRBV7-6 and TRBJ2-7): GAGVSQSPRYKVTKRGQDVALRCDPISGHVSLYWYRQALGQGPEFLTYFNYEAQQDKSGLPNDRFSAERPEGSISTLTIQRTEQRDSAMYRCASSLVASGLYEQYFGPGTRLTVT.

The gene calls are TRBV4-1 and TRBJ2-3; 7 nucleotides match TRBD2. The CDR3 contains 17 residues. V lost 0 bases and J lost 2; bases outside the gene matches: 8. Germline CDR1 MGHRA, CDR2 YSYEKL. CDR3 amino acids: CASSQDWGRAITDTQYF. The CDR3 bases are TGCGCCAGCAGCCAAGATTGGGGGAGGGCTATCACAGATACGCAGTATTTT.

The CDR3 nucleotides read TGTGCCAGCAGTTTCGGGACTAGCGGGAGCAATGAGCAGTTCTTC. Protein product: CASSFGTSGSNEQFF. The chain has TRBV6-2 or TRBV6-3 and TRBJ2-1; 14 bases fit TRBD2. Germline V gene lookup returns CDR1 MNHEY and CDR2 SVGEGT. After removal of 4 bases from V and 6 bases from J, the junction contained 2 bases not matched to a gene. The CDR3 is made up of 15 amino acids.

The chain is built from TRBV28 and TRBJ1-6, with 8 positions matching TRBD1. Trimming removed 7 bases from V and 0 bases from J; junction bases left unmatched: 20. CDR3 length: 21 residues. Germline-derived CDR1 and CDR2 are MDHEN and SYDVKM. CDR3 residues: CASTPGQGYFLPSSYNSPLHF. Written as DNA, the CDR3 is TGTGCCAGCACCCCAGGACAGGGTTATTTCCTTCCAAGCTCCTATAATTCACCCCTCCACTTT.